The clone carrying this TCR beta chain came up a few times. Antigen unknown. This sample was taken from a study of CD8+CD57+ T cells in acquired aplastic anemia. Study context: Sorted CD4+ and CD8+ cells gave a mean 3.2 ug DNA, range 0.2 to 27.4 ug. Healthy CD8+ samples averaged around 12 million reads. Study findings and constraints: Overlapping CD8+ CDR3 repertoires of patients and controls contained 25 to 35 shared sequences.

Germline V CDR1 and CDR2: KGHSH, LQKENI. The CDR3 covers 15 residues. V shed 6 bases, J shed 4 bases, and the junction held 11 bases outside the gene matches. Genomic DNA was employed as the template in profiling TCR beta VDJ and CDR3. TCRdb independently ran MiXCR on the reads; one entry per CDR3 protein. Of about 180,000 distinct CDR3 sequences detected, under 55% appear once; the ten largest clones hold around 3%. J is TRBJ1-2 and V is TRBV18; 7 bases match TRBD1. The receptor was isolated from a human donor in good health. Sequencing was done on a sample of sorted CD4+, CD8+, or CD8+CD57+ T cells (not recorded which) from PBMCs. CDR3 coding DNA: TGTGCCAGCTCCCCAGACTTACAGGGGAGCTATGGCTACACCTTC. This gives the protein CASSPDLQGSYGYTF. The full variable domain, with the rest looked up from reference TRBV18 and TRBJ1-2, is NAGVMQNPRHLVRRRGQEARLRCSPMKGHSHVYWYRQLPEEGLKFMVYLQKENIIDESGMPKERFSAEFPKEGPSILRIQQVVRGDSAAYFCASSPDLQGSYGYTFGSGTRLTVV.